The 6 T cell receptor beta chains below were found in one sample sequenced in a study of low-dose radiotherapy and immunotherapy resistance in tumors. The TCRs were subjected to amplification over around 19 PCR cycles employing a constant-region primer in conjunction with a V-primer adapter. TCRdb itself ran the reads through MiXCR, one entry per CDR3 protein. Here the sample spans roughly 52,000 distinct CDR3 sequences, approximately 33% being singletons. The time point here: after trial treatment. The sample's treatment: LDRT plus nivolumab, ipilimumab, low-dose cyclophosphamide and aspirin (RACIN trial). The starting material was PBMCs, obtained after low-dose radiotherapy plus immunotherapy. These receptor sequences come from a male donor with rectosigmoid adenocarcinoma.

This clonotype was counted only a few times. The likely explanation is a read error, given a far larger clone one base away. The chain combines TRBV13 with TRBJ2-7, with a weak D call TRBD2 (6 bases). The CDR3 spans 16 residues. V lost 5 bases to trimming and J lost 7 bases, with 24 bases between them. Looked up from germline, CDR1 is PRHDT and CDR2 is FYEKMQ (reference sequence). Here the CDR3 reads CASSRTTTFPYNEQYF. CDR3 sequence (DNA): TGTGCCAGCAGCCGGACTACTACATTTCCCTACAATGAGCAGTACTTC. The full variable domain, completed using reference TRBV13 and TRBJ2-7, is AAGVIQSPRHLIKEKRETATLKCYPIPRHDTVYWYQQGPGQDPQFLISFYEKMQSDKGSIPDRFSAQQFSDYHSELNMSSLELGDSALYFCASSRTTTFPYNEQYFGPGTRLTVT.

The gene calls are TRBV9 and TRBJ1-1; D gene unclear. In germline, CDR1 is SGDLS, CDR2 YYNGEE. CDR3 length: 14 residues. Between the trimmed V and J ends, which lost 0 bases and 1 base, there was a span of 7 bases. The CDR3 loop is CASSVGASNTEAFF. The DNA of the CDR3 is TGTGCCAGCAGCGTAGGGGCTTCGAACACTGAAGCTTTCTTT.

Ten or more counts support this clonotype. V and J are TRBV5-1 and TRBJ2-7; D gene ambiguous. The germline V and J ends were trimmed by 1 base and 0 bases, with 11 bases remaining between them. CDR3 length equals 15 residues. Germline V CDR1 and CDR2: SGHRS, YFSETQ. The CDR3 bases are TGCGCCAGCAGCTTGTTCCAACCCAGCTCCTACGAGCAGTACTTC. This sequence encodes CASSLFQPSSYEQYF.

At least ten counts were recorded for this clonotype. The V and J genes are TRBV20-1 and TRBJ2-7, with 12 nucleotides matching TRBD2. Germline trimming cut 1 base from V and 4 bases from J; bases unmatched to any gene: 5. The CDR3 runs to 15 residues. Germline lookup yields CDR1 DFQATT and CDR2 SNEGSKA (reference sequence). Here the CDR3 DNA reads TGCAGTGCTAGAGGGAGGACTAGCGGGGCATACGAGCAGTACTTC. Translating gives CSARGRTSGAYEQYF.

The chain employs TRBV4-3 and TRBJ2-1; no clear D. This CDR3 spans 17 amino acids. V lost 4 bases and J lost 3, with 19 bases in between. CDR1 is LGHNA and CDR2 is YSLEER in the germline V gene. CDR3 in DNA: TGCGCCAGCAGCCTACAGCTGGCCAGACAAAACTACAATGAGCAGTTCTTC. Its translation is CASSLQLARQNYNEQFF.

With respect to this clonotype: A far larger clone is a single base away, which makes a read error likely. The genes are TRBV25-1 and TRBJ2-1; D uncertain. Germline V gene data show CDR1 as MGHDK and CDR2 as SYGVNS. CDR3 length equals 12 residues. V lost 6 bases, J lost 10 bases, and 13 bases lay in between. The DNA of the CDR3 is TGTGCCAGCAGGGACGTTACCTACGAGCAGTTCTTC. This encodes CASRDVTYEQFF.